Shown below are 14 T cell receptor beta chains from a single sample sequenced in a study of shared clonotypes between healthy human individuals. Sequencing was performed with immunoSEQ multiplex PCR; in TCRdb, only in-frame clones are kept and a portion is missing. The data show hundreds of thousands of clones, 95% to 98% seen once. Sequencing input: naive CD4+ T cells sorted from blood. Subset reported: CD45RA+ positively selected. The receptors shown here come from a woman aged 25 to 39 in good health.

The rearrangement uses TRBV11-2 and TRBJ2-2, with 8 positions matching TRBD1. Germline assignment: CDR1 SGHAT and CDR2 FQNNGV. The ends lost 5 bases at V and 6 bases at J; junction bases unmatched: 2. CDR3 length: 13 amino acids. The CDR3 coding sequence is TGTGCCAGCAGCCAGGACAGGGCCGGGGAGCTGTTTTTT. Translation: CASSQDRAGELFF.

The V gene is TRBV28, the J gene TRBJ1-1; the D gene is possibly TRBD1 (5 bases). Germline V gene sequence: CDR1 MDHEN, CDR2 SYDVKM. Trimming removed 2 bases from V and 8 bases from J, with 12 bases in between. This CDR3 contains 13 residues. DNA for the CDR3: TGTGCCAGCAGTTTAGACAGCCCTAACGAAGCTTTCTTT. Translated, it gives CASSLDSPNEAFF.

This chain joins TRBV18 and TRBJ1-2, with 7 bases aligning to TRBD1. Germline CDR1 is KGHSH and CDR2 is LQKENI. This CDR3 is built from 12 residues. V was pared by 6 bases and J by 7 bases, with 5 bases of the junction left unmatched. In DNA form, the CDR3 reads TGTGCCAGCTCCCCAGACAGGGCTGGCTACACCTTC. This sequence encodes CASSPDRAGYTF.

The V and J genes are TRBV18 and TRBJ2-3, with D perhaps TRBD2 (6 bases). The CDR3 is 15 amino acids. V was pared by 0 bases and J by 5 bases, with 12 bases between. CDR1 is KGHSH, CDR2 LQKENI, per germline. DNA of the CDR3: TGTGCCAGCTCACCACCGTCGGGAGCCCAAGATACGCAGTATTTT. Protein: CASSPPSGAQDTQYF.

This chain connects TRBV28 to TRBJ1-4; 7 bases are a match to TRBD1. Germline CDR1 MDHEN, CDR2 SYDVKM. V trimming: 1 base; J trimming: 6 bases; junction bases outside the gene matches: 5. CDR3 length equals 15 residues. CDR3 protein: CASSLSQGKDEKLFF. DNA of the CDR3: TGTGCCAGCAGTTTATCACAGGGGAAGGATGAAAAACTGTTTTTT.

This sequence joins TRBV30 and TRBJ1-1; 8 bases match TRBD1. V shed 3 bases and J 5 bases; nucleotides not matched to a gene: 8. Looked up from germline, CDR1 is GTSNPN and CDR2 is SVGIG (reference sequence). The length of the CDR3 is 14 residues. Written as DNA, the CDR3 is TGTGCCTGGAGCACTGGACAGGGAACAACTGAAGCTTTCTTT. Translated: CAWSTGQGTTEAFF. Using reference TRBV30 and TRBJ1-1 for the parts outside the CDR3, the full variable domain is SQTIHQWPATLVQPVGSPLSLECTVEGTSNPNLYWYRQAAGRGLQLLFYSVGIGQISSEVPQNLSASRPQDRQFILSSKKLLLSDSGFYLCAWSTGQGTTEAFFGQGTRLTVV.

This clone was counted once. The chain combines TRBV7-9 with TRBJ1-4; D is undetermined. This CDR3 is 16 amino acids long. Germline CDR1 SEHNR, CDR2 FQNEAQ (reference sequence). V gave up 1 base and J gave up 0 bases, with 9 bases separating them. CDR3 amino acids: CASSLVGGPTNEKLFF. Written as DNA, the CDR3 is TGTGCCAGCAGCTTAGTTGGTGGCCCAACTAATGAAAAACTGTTTTTT.

This rearrangement joins TRBV7-3 to TRBJ2-2, with D possibly being TRBD1 or TRBD2 (5 bases each). CDR3 size: 16 residues. V shed 3 bases and J shed 0 bases, with 11 bases lying between them. Germline CDR1 SGHTA, CDR2 FQGTGA. Written as DNA, the CDR3 is TGTGCCAGCAGCTTGTCCGGGACCACGAACACCGGGGAGCTGTTTTTT. This sequence encodes CASSLSGTTNTGELFF.

With respect to this clone: Other DNA sequences within the sample encode an identical CDR3. This chain connects TRBV7-9 to TRBJ2-5; no clear D. Germline values: CDR1 SEHNR, CDR2 FQNEAQ (reference sequence). CDR3 size: 12 residues. V was shortened by 1 base and J by 5 bases, with 5 bases between the two germline ends. CDR3 amino acids: CASSLEVETQYF. DNA of the CDR3: TGTGCCAGCAGCTTAGAGGTGGAGACCCAGTACTTC.

The gene calls are TRBV27 and TRBJ2-3, with TRBD1 as a possible D gene (6 bases). The CDR3 is made up of 16 amino acids. CDR1 is MNHEY and CDR2 is SMNVEV in the germline V gene (reference sequence). V lost 2 bases and J lost 2, with 14 bases in between. As DNA, the CDR3 is TGTGCCAGCAGTTTAAACCAGGGGAAGTTCACAGATACGCAGTATTTT. The encoded protein is CASSLNQGKFTDTQYF.

The V and J genes are TRBV7-2 and TRBJ2-1, with a weak D call TRBD1 (5 bases). With 2 bases removed from V and 4 bases from J, the gap between germline ends came to 12 bases. Germline CDR1 is SGHTA and CDR2 is FQGNSA. The CDR3 contains 15 residues. The CDR3 DNA reads as TGTGCCAGCAGCTTATCGCAGGGATATTACAATGAGCAGTTCTTC. Amino acids: CASSLSQGYYNEQFF.

The chain joins TRBV5-1 to TRBJ2-1; TRBD2 agrees at 9 bases. Germline trimming cut 2 bases from V and 6 bases from J; bases unmatched to any gene: 9. There are 16 residues in the CDR3. CDR1 SGHRS and CDR2 YFSETQ come from the germline V gene. CDR3: CASSFFSGSRRNEQFF. CDR3 sequence (DNA): TGCGCCAGCAGCTTTTTTAGCGGGAGTAGGCGCAATGAGCAGTTCTTC.

V and J are TRBV18 and TRBJ2-7; 10 nucleotides align to TRBD2. Germline lookup yields CDR1 KGHSH and CDR2 LQKENI. V was pared by 6 bases and J by 3 bases, with 2 bases of the junction left unmatched. The CDR3 is 13 amino acids. The CDR3 sequence: CASSLAGVYEQYF. CDR3 in DNA: TGTGCCAGCTCCCTAGCGGGGGTCTACGAGCAGTACTTC.

This chain joins TRBV5-6 and TRBJ2-1; the D gene is possibly TRBD1 (5 bases). The CDR3 is 16 amino acids. The V gene lost 0 bases and the J gene lost 2 bases, with 12 bases spanning the gap. The germline gives CDR1 SGHDT, CDR2 YYEEEE. CDR3 in DNA: TGTGCCAGCAGCTTGGTTTGGGGCGCTCCCTACAATGAGCAGTTCTTC. This translates into CASSLVWGAPYNEQFF.